The T cell receptor beta chain under discussion was sequenced for a study of blood T cells in healthy people across ages. Findings and caveats of the study: Strongly correlated with naive T cell percentage was TCR beta diversity. Roughly linear age-related decline in beta diversity appeared, significant by age about 40.

Through a sample-barcoded 5' primer and a J-beta primer mix, a second PCR was run for 7 to 11 cycles. Carrying 12 random nucleotides, a template-switch adaptor labeled each individual cDNA molecule. Each CDR3 protein gets one entry after TCRdb re-called the 5' RACE reads with MiXCR. The data contain about 730,000 distinct CDR3 sequences, 43% of them singletons. Germline assignment: CDR1 ENHRY and CDR2 SYGVKD. Trimming took off 0 bases at V and 0 bases at J, with 8 bases between the two ends. CDR3 size: 16 residues. Every participating donor contributed 7.5 to 10 milliliters of peripheral blood through a draw. This clonotype was detected only a few times. Its antigen is not identified.

The TCR sequence derives from an older woman in good health. This rearrangement joins TRBV10-3 to TRBJ2-2; perhaps TRBD2 as D (6 bases). Sequenced: blood. The CDR3 DNA reads TGTGCCATCAGTGAGTCAAGGGACTCGAACACCGGGGAGCTGTTTTTT. Its translation: CAISESRDSNTGELFF.